The present entry profiles one T cell receptor (beta chain) with its context. Antigen specificity is unknown. Method: immunoSEQ multiplex PCR; TCRdb's copy keeps in-frame clones and lacks some. The table shows about 45,000 clones, with about 79% occurring only once. These data are taken from a study of OX40 agonist ivuxolimab in advanced cancers. Study as a whole: Under the entry rules, prior anti-PD-1, anti-PD-L1 or anti-CTLA-4 therapy was allowed, and roughly 41% had some. The study reported partial responses in three patients: one hepatocellular carcinoma, two cutaneous melanoma.

Findings and limits, study-wide: Low normalized T-cell clonal expansion also characterized some of the nonresponders. At doses 0.1 to 3.0 mg/kg, CD4+ and CD8+ clones expanded.

Germline CDR1 reads SGHTA; CDR2 reads FQGNSA. The CDR3 is 15 amino acids. Germline trimming cut 5 bases from V and 5 bases from J; bases unmatched to any gene: 5. Sequences were derived from CD4+ or CD8+ T cells sorted from blood, sampled in a trial of the OX40 agonist ivuxolimab. The source is an adult with an advanced solid tumor such as melanoma, head and neck, liver or kidney cancer. The V call is TRBV7-2, the J call TRBJ1-5; 11 nucleotides align to TRBD1. The CDR3 region has the DNA TGTGCCAGCAGCCCCGGGACAGGGGGTCATCAGCCCCAGCATTTT. It encodes CASSPGTGGHQPQHF.